This is a list of T cell receptor beta chains from one sample in a study of identical twins. MiXCR, run by TCRdb on the 5' RACE reads, gives a single entry per CDR3 protein. The sample lists 200,000 to 300,000 distinct CDR3 sequences; 5.5% to 8% were seen once. The same data also went into a second study, on yellow fever vaccine responses in identical twins.

The sample consisted of memory (CD45RO+) T cells sorted from blood. These receptors came from a woman in her late teens or twenties in good health. CDR3s include the opening cysteine and the closing phenylalanine or tryptophan. D genes are given only for firm matches. For some rows the clone size is stated as once, few or many, or as a class when expanded; others skip it.

V	J	size	D	DNA	CDR3
TRBV5-5	TRBJ1-2	many	TRBD1	TGTGCCAGCAGCTTGGCGGCAGGGGGGAACTATGGCTACACCTTC	CASSLAAGGNYGYTF
TRBV5-5	TRBJ1-4	many	NA	TGTGCCAGCAGCTCAATAGGTGCAAGGAATGAAAAACTGTTTTTT	CASSSIGARNEKLFF
TRBV5-7	TRBJ2-2	NA	NA	TGTGCCAGCAGCTACGGGCTCCCAGGCTACACCGGGGAGCTGTTTTTT	CASSYGLPGYTGELFF
TRBV5-1	TRBJ2-1	few	NA	TGCGCCAGCAGCAGAGACAACTCCTACAATGAGCAGTTCTTC	CASSRDNSYNEQFF
TRBV5-5	TRBJ2-5	NA	TRBD2	TGTGCCAGCAGCTCGCTTACTTTCTGGGAGCGGGAGTCGGAGACCCAGTACTTC	CASSSLTFWERESETQYF
TRBV20-1	TRBJ2-3	few	TRBD1	TGCAGTGCTCCTGACAGGGGTTTCACAGATACGCAGTATTTT	CSAPDRGFTDTQYF
TRBV4-2	TRBJ1-5	NA	NA	TGTGCCAGCAGCCGGACGGTAGACAGTAATCAGCCCCAGCATTTT	CASSRTVDSNQPQHF
TRBV7-3	TRBJ2-3	few	TRBD2	TGTGCCAGCAGCTTTTCCGGGACTAGCGTTGATACGCAGTATTTT	CASSFSGTSVDTQYF
TRBV28	TRBJ2-5	few	NA	TGTGCCAGCATAGGACAGACCCCCGAGACCCAGTACTTC	CASIGQTPETQYF
TRBV21-1	TRBJ1-1	few	NA	TGTGCCAGCAGCAAAAGAGGGCAGAACACTGAAGCTTTCTTT	CASSKRGQNTEAFF
TRBV29-1	TRBJ1-2	few	NA	TGCAGCGTCGGACAGATGGGAGGCTATGGCTACACCTTC	CSVGQMGGYGYTF
TRBV3-1	TRBJ2-1	few	NA	TGTGCCAGCAGCCCCCCCCCGCAAAGGGAGCAGTTCTTC	CASSPPPQREQFF
TRBV12-3/TRBV12-4	TRBJ1-5	many	NA	TGTGCCAGCAGTACAGGATTCGATCAGCCCCAGCATTTT	CASSTGFDQPQHF
TRBV7-2	TRBJ2-3	NA	TRBD2	TGTGCCAGCAGCTTACAGTCGGCGGGGGGCTCAGATACGCAGTATTTT	CASSLQSAGGSDTQYF
TRBV6-6	TRBJ2-7	once	TRBD2	TGTGCCAGCAGAGGACTAGCGGGAGGGCTACAGTACTTC	CASRGLAGGLQYF
TRBV20-1	TRBJ2-7	many	TRBD1	TGCAGTGCCGGACGGACAGGGACCTACGAGCAGTACTTC	CSAGRTGTYEQYF
TRBV20-1	TRBJ2-1	NA	NA	TGCAGTGCTAGAGCTCCGGGAGATCCCTACAATGAGCAGTTCTTC	CSARAPGDPYNEQFF
TRBV14	TRBJ2-1	many	NA	TGTGCCAGCAGCCAAGATCGGGTGAAGCAGTTCTTC	CASSQDRVKQFF
TRBV9	TRBJ1-1	NA	TRBD1	TGTGCCAGCAGCGTAGCTTCGGACAGGTCCCCCGCTTTCTTT	CASSVASDRSPAFF
TRBV28	TRBJ2-5	few	TRBD1	TGTGCCAGCAGTTTTTGGGCAGGGGGTGGCGGGGAGACCCAGTACTTC	CASSFWAGGGGETQYF
TRBV28	TRBJ2-2	many	TRBD1	TGTGCCAGCAGTGAAGGGACAGGGGAGAACACCGGGGAGCTGTTTTTT	CASSEGTGENTGELFF
TRBV11-2	TRBJ1-2	NA	TRBD1	TGTGCCAGCAGCCCGGACAGGGATCATGGCTACACCTTC	CASSPDRDHGYTF
TRBV7-8	TRBJ2-2	many	NA	TGTGCCAGCAGCTTAGGGGCAGGGACTTACACCGGGGAGCTGTTTTTT	CASSLGAGTYTGELFF
TRBV12-3/TRBV12-4	TRBJ1-1	NA	NA	TGTGCCAGCAGCCCCTTCGGCTGGAACACTGAAGCTTTCTTT	CASSPFGWNTEAFF
TRBV2	TRBJ1-5	many	NA	TGTGCCAGCAGTGAAGAACTTAGGTTGCCCCAGCATTTT	CASSEELRLPQHF
TRBV3-1	TRBJ2-7	many	TRBD1	TGTGCCAGCAGCCCTTTCATGCCCTTCGGGACAGGGGGCGGCGAGCAGTACTTC	CASSPFMPFGTGGGEQYF
TRBV2	TRBJ2-1	NA	NA	TGTGCCAGCAGTGATTTGGGGAGCCATGAGCAGTTCTTC	CASSDLGSHEQFF
TRBV7-6	TRBJ2-1	few	TRBD2	TGTGCCAGCAGCTTTATTGCTAGCGGGAGCGGCAATGAGCAGTTCTTC	CASSFIASGSGNEQFF
TRBV14	TRBJ2-5	few	NA	TGTGCCAGCAGCCAAGTTGGCCGCACCAGGGATTACCAAGAGACCCAGTACTTC	CASSQVGRTRDYQETQYF
TRBV20-1	TRBJ2-7	NA	TRBD2	TGCAGTGCTAGGCCGGGACTAGCGGGAGGGCTATACGAGCAGTACTTC	CSARPGLAGGLYEQYF
TRBV7-2	TRBJ1-1	many	TRBD1	TGTGCCAGCAGCTTAAGCCAGGGGGATGAAGCTTTCTTT	CASSLSQGDEAFF
TRBV2	TRBJ2-1	many	TRBD1	TGTGCCAGCAGAAGGGGGCTCTACAATGAGCAGTTCTTC	CASRRGLYNEQFF
TRBV7-9	TRBJ2-1	few	TRBD2	TGTGCCAGCAGCTTCGGACTAGCGGATGAGCAGTTCTTC	CASSFGLADEQFF